The T cell receptor (beta chain) described here comes from a study of cytomegalovirus exposure and HLA in healthy donors. Findings and caveats of the study: According to reports, the classifier identified cytomegalovirus status with high specificity and sensitivity.

The protocol was immunoSEQ multiplex PCR, while the TCRdb copy is restricted to in-frame clones and leaves out a portion. This table holds fewer than 65,000 clones, 89% found once. A word on this clone: Antigen specificity is unknown.

This CDR3 spans 13 amino acids. V was clipped by 4 bases and J by 4 bases; unmatched bases: 2. The V gene's germline CDR1 is SQVTM and CDR2 ANQGSEA. The receptor comes from a woman aged 18-29 years in good health and CMV-seronegative. The chain couples TRBV29-1 to TRBJ2-1, with 9 nucleotides matching TRBD2. Sequenced sample: PBMCs. CDR3 residues: CSVVTSGYNEQFF. The CDR3, as DNA: TGCAGCGTTGTGACTAGCGGTTACAATGAGCAGTTCTTC.